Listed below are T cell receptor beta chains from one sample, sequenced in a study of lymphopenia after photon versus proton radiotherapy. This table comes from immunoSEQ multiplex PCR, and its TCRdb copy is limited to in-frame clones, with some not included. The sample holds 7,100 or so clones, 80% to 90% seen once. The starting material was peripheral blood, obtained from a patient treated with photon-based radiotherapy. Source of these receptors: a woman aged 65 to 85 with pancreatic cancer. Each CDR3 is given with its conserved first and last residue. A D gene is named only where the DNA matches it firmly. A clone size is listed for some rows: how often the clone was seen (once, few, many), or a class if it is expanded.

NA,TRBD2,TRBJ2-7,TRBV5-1,TGCGCCAGCAGGGCGGGACTAGCGGAAACCTACGAGCAGTACTTC,CASRAGLAETYEQYF
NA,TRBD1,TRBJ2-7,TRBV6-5,TGTGCCAGCAGGTTCCCCGAGACAGGGACCTACGAGCAGTACTTC,CASRFPETGTYEQYF
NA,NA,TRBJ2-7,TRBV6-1,TGTGCCAGCAGTGATTCCAGGGGAGGCGAGCAGTACTTC,CASSDSRGGEQYF
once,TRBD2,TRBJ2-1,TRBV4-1,TGCGCCAGCAGCCAAGCTGGGGGGAGGGGTCTGAGGAATGAGCAGTTCTTC,CASSQAGGRGLRNEQFF
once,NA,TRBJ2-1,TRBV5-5,TGTGCCAGCAGCTTGAGGGCGGGGGCGGCGATTGGTGAGCAGTTCTTC,CASSLRAGAAIGEQFF
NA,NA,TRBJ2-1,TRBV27,TGTGCCAGCAGTTCCGATATACTAGACTACAATGAGCAGTTCTTC,CASSSDILDYNEQFF
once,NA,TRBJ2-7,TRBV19,TGTGCCAGTAGCATAGGGGGGGAGGCCACCTACGAGCAGTACTTC,CASSIGGEATYEQYF
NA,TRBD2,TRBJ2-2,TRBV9,TGTGCCAGCAGCGTTGAGCGGGAGAACCCCGGGGAGCTGTTTTTT,CASSVERENPGELFF
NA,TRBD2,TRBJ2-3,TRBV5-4,TGTGCCAGCAGCATAAAGGGACTAAGGGCAGATACGCAGTATTTT,CASSIKGLRADTQYF
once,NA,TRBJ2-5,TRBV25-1,TGTGCCAGCAGTGAATTGGGATGGAAAGAGACCCAGTACTTC,CASSELGWKETQYF
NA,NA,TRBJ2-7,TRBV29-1,TGCAGCGTTGCGGGACCAAACGAGCAGTACTTC,CSVAGPNEQYF
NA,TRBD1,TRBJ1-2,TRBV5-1,TGCGCCAGCAGCTTGGGAGACAGGGCTCATGGCTACACCTTC,CASSLGDRAHGYTF
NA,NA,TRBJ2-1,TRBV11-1,TGTGCCAGCAGCTTAGGGGCCCAGACTTACAATGAGCAGTTCTTC,CASSLGAQTYNEQFF
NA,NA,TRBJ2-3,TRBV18,TGTGCCAGCTCCCCCAACGTAGGCACAGATACGCAGTATTTT,CASSPNVGTDTQYF
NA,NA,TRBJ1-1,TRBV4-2,TGTGCCAGCAGCCAAGTTTCGGGCGTAGGGTGGGACACTGAAGCTTTCTTT,CASSQVSGVGWDTEAFF
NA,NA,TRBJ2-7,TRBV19,TGTGCCAGTAGCTCTACGTCTCTCGAGCAGTACTTC,CASSSTSLEQYF
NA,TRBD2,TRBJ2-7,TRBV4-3,TGCGCCAGCAGCCAGAGGTCTCGCGGGGGGGCCGAGCAGTACTTC,CASSQRSRGGAEQYF
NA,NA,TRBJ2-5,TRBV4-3,TGCGCCAGCAGCCGGCAAGCAGGAGAGACCCAGTACTTC,CASSRQAGETQYF
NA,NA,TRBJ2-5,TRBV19,TGTGCCAGTAGTTCACGGACTGCCGGGACCCAGTACTTC,CASSSRTAGTQYF
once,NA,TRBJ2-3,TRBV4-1,TGCGCCAGCAGCCAAGGCGGTAGTACGCAGTATTTT,CASSQGGSTQYF
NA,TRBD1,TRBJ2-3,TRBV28,TGTGCCAGCAGTGGTCAGACAGGGGAACATAGCACAGATACGCAGTATTTT,CASSGQTGEHSTDTQYF
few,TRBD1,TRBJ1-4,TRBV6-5,TGTGCCAGCAGTTCGACAGGGACCAGGGGGAAACTGTTTTTT,CASSSTGTRGKLFF
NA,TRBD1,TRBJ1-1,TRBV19,TGTGCCAGTAGTATGACAGGGGGCGGTTTCACTGAAGCTTTCTTT,CASSMTGGGFTEAFF
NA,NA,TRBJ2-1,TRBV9,TGTGCCAGCAGCGTAGTGGGGGAGGACTCCTACAATGAGCAGTTCTTC,CASSVVGEDSYNEQFF
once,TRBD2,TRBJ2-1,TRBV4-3,TGCGCCAGCAGCCAAGATCCAAGCGGGAGGGCCCTATACAATGAGCAGTTCTTC,CASSQDPSGRALYNEQFF
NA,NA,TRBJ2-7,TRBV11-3,TGTGCCAGCAGCCCTGGGCCGAGCTCCTACGAGCAGTACTTC,CASSPGPSSYEQYF
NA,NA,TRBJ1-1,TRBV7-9,TGTGCCAGCAGCTCTCCGTCCGGACAGAACACTGAAGCTTTCTTT,CASSSPSGQNTEAFF
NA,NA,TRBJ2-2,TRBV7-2,TGTGCCAGCAGTTCCAACCGTGCGGGTTCCGGGGAGCTGTTTTTT,CASSSNRAGSGELFF